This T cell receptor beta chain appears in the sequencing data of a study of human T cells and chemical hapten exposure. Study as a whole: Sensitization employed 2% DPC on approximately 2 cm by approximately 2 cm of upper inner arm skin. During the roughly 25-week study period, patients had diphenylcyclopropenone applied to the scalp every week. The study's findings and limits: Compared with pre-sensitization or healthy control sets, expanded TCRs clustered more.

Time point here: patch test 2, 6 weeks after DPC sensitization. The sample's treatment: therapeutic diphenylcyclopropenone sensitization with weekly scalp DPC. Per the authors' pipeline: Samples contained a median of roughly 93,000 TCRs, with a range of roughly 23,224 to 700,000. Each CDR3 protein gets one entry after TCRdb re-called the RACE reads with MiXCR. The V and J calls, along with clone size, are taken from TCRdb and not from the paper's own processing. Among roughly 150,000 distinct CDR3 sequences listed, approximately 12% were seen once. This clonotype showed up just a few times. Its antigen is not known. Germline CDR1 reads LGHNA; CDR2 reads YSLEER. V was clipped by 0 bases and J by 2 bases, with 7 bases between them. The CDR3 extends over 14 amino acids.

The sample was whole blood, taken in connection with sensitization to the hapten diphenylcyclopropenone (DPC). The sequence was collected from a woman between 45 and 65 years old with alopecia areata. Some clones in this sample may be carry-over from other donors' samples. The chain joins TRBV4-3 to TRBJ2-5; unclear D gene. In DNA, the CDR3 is TGCGCCAGCAGCCAAGATAGGCGACAAGAGACCCAGTACTTC. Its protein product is CASSQDRRQETQYF.